The 10 T cell receptor beta chains reported below all come from one sample, sequenced in a study of CD8 T cells in Susac syndrome (dated by TCRdb to about 2019). Preparation of the library involved the immunoSEQ multiplex PCR assay. RNA was extracted using the RNeasy kit, and about 0.5 to 1 ug of the RNA was reverse transcribed with random hexamers. TCRdb cleaned the public reads at Q25 with fastp, built clones with MiXCR and kept in-frame beta chains. Rows with one shared CDR3 protein collapse into an entry with the most common genes and DNA. The sample table lists over 80,000 distinct CDR3 sequences, 94% of them with a count of one. The top ten constitute 0.85% to 1% of the sample. What was sequenced was CD8+ T cells from PBMCs. The receptors here all came from a human donor with Susac syndrome.

The CDR3 region is CSVIHRQDNEAFF. CDR3 sequence (DNA): TGCAGTGTCATACACCGACAGGATAATGAAGCTTTCTTT. The rearrangement joins TRBV20-1 to TRBJ1-1; weak D call: TRBD1 (6 bases). The V and J ends lost 7 bases and 7 bases respectively, with 19 bases between them. Germline CDR1 is DFQATT and CDR2 is SNEGSKA (reference sequence). This CDR3 region has 13 residues.

The CDR3 nucleotides are TGTGCCAGTAGTATTAGGGAAGGGCTCGGCACTGAAGCTTTCTTT. Translated: CASSIREGLGTEAFF. The chain recombines TRBV19 with TRBJ1-1; no clear D gene. The germline V gene encodes CDR1 LNHDA and CDR2 SQIVND (reference sequence). Trimming pared 3 bases from V and 4 bases from J, leaving 15 bases between. The CDR3 extends over 15 amino acids.

The chain links TRBV6-5 to TRBJ1-5; D is uncertain. CDR3 length: 14 amino acids. Per the germline V gene, CDR1 is MNHEY and CDR2 is SVGAGI. The V end lost 6 bases, the J end lost 7 bases, and 16 bases lay between the germline ends. DNA of the CDR3: TGTGCCAGCAGCCAAGTCGGGGTAAACCAGCCCCAGCATTTT. It translates to CASSQVGVNQPQHF.

In this sample, this clonotype turned up once. The chain carries TRBV7-9 and TRBJ2-5; D is perhaps TRBD2 (6 bases). V was shortened by 4 bases and J by 0 bases, with 18 bases between the two germline ends. CDR1 is SEHNR, CDR2 FQNEAQ, per germline (reference sequence). The CDR3 length is 17 residues. CDR3 protein: CASSYEREVADQETQYF. For the CDR3, the DNA is TGTGCCAGCAGCTACGAACGAGAAGTAGCGGACCAAGAGACCCAGTACTTC.

The chain joins TRBV6-5 to TRBJ2-1; D may correspond to TRBD1 or TRBD2 (5 bases each). This CDR3 contains 15 residues. V was clipped by 5 bases and J by 5 bases, with 16 bases between them. CDR1 MNHEY and CDR2 SVGAGI come from the germline V gene. CDR3 in amino acids: CASSGPSGPDNEQFF. CDR3 DNA sequence: TGTGCCAGCAGTGGTCCGTCGGGGCCCGACAATGAGCAGTTCTTC.

The chain employs TRBV11-1 and TRBJ2-6; D is perhaps TRBD1 (7 bases). Looked up from germline, CDR1 is SGHAT and CDR2 is FQDESV (reference sequence). V was pared by 5 bases and J by 1 base, with 24 bases between. The CDR3 totals 20 residues. Here the CDR3 reads CASSGSRQGGALSGANVLTF. The DNA for the CDR3 is TGTGCCAGCAGCGGAAGCAGACAGGGCGGGGCCCTATCTGGGGCCAACGTCCTGACTTTC.

The rearrangement joins TRBV6-6 to TRBJ2-1, with 7 nucleotides matching TRBD2. The germline V gene encodes CDR1 MNHNY and CDR2 SVGAGI (reference sequence). The length of the CDR3 is 15 residues. The junction had 8 bases not matched to a gene; V was cut back by 3 bases and J by 6 bases. CDR3 DNA sequence: TGTGCCAGCAGTTATGGGGGGGATCTCTTCAATGAGCAGTTCTTC. It is translated as CASSYGGDLFNEQFF.

As to this clonotype: One end of the junction does not line up with germline, which may come from a read error. The rearrangement joins TRBV25-1 to TRBJ2-1, with 8 bases aligning to TRBD1. In germline, CDR1 is MGHDK, CDR2 SYGVNS. The CDR3 is made up of 15 amino acids. CDR3 protein: CASSVGQENYHEQFF. CDR3 DNA: TGTGCCAGCAGTGTGGGACAGGAGAACTACCATGAGCAGTTCTTC.

The chain combines TRBV2 with TRBJ2-2; weak D call: TRBD2 (5 bases). Germline V CDR1 and CDR2: SNHLY, FYNNEI. V was clipped by 6 bases and J by 6 bases, with 14 bases between them. This CDR3 has 14 amino acids. The CDR3 DNA reads as TGTGCCAGCAGGGGTCTGGAGGCGGCCGGGGAGCTGTTTTTT. It specifies CASRGLEAAGELFF.

This clonotype was picked up one time. The chain recombines TRBV7-9 with TRBJ1-2; 7 bases are a match to TRBD1. CDR3 length: 12 amino acids. Germline CDR1 and CDR2: SEHNR and FQNEAQ (reference sequence). Trimming cost V 6 bases and J 8 bases; bases outside gene matches: 6. CDR3 region: CASSREGGGYTF. The CDR3, as DNA: TGTGCCAGCAGTCGTGAAGGGGGCGGCTACACCTTC.